The 8 T cell receptor beta chains below come from one sample, sequenced in a study of siplizumab effects on memory and regulatory T cells. Generated by immunoSEQ multiplex PCR, the TCRdb table keeps only in-frame clones and is missing some. The table records over 100,000 clones, around 90% of them present only once. The sequenced sample was Tregs sorted from blood. All receptors derive from a human donor in good health.

V is TRBV7-8 and J is TRBJ2-7; D may be TRBD1 (6 bases). The CDR3 extends over 15 amino acids. Trimming pared 3 bases from V and 4 bases from J, leaving 16 bases between. The germline V gene encodes CDR1 SGHVS and CDR2 FQNEAQ. The CDR3 loop reads CASSFPGAGRYEQYF. The CDR3 region has the DNA TGTGCCAGCAGCTTCCCAGGGGCTGGGCGATACGAGCAGTACTTC.

The chain employs TRBV7-9 and TRBJ1-1; TRBD1 might be the D (5 bases). V lost 1 base, J lost 11 bases, and 8 bases lay in between. Germline V CDR1 and CDR2: SEHNR, FQNEAQ (reference sequence). The CDR3 length is 11 residues. In nucleotides, the CDR3 is TGTGCCAGCAGCTTAGAACAGGTTGCTTTCTTT. It is translated as CASSLEQVAFF.

The V gene is TRBV6-1, the J gene TRBJ1-2; D is uncertain. Trimming pared 1 base from V and 3 bases from J, leaving 9 bases between. The CDR3 runs 14 residues. Germline V CDR1 and CDR2: MNHNS, SASEGT. CDR3 in amino acids: CASSEDAVYYGYTF. CDR3 sequence (DNA): TGTGCCAGCAGTGAAGATGCAGTCTACTATGGCTACACCTTC.

The J gene is TRBJ2-1, the V gene TRBV6-5; D possibly corresponds to TRBD2 (6 bases). From germline, CDR1 is MNHEY and CDR2 SVGAGI. CDR3 length equals 12 residues. V dropped 6 bases and J dropped 9 bases, with 12 bases sitting between them. This CDR3 is CASSGSVGEQFF. The CDR3 DNA reads as TGTGCCAGCAGCGGGAGTGTCGGTGAGCAGTTCTTC.

The V gene is TRBV18, the J gene TRBJ1-1; tentative D call: TRBD1 (5 bases). V was cut by 4 bases and J by 1 base, with 10 bases left in between. Per the germline V gene, CDR1 is KGHSH and CDR2 is LQKENI. There are 14 residues in the CDR3. The CDR3 DNA reads TGTGCCAGCTCACTCGGGACTTCGAACACTGAAGCTTTCTTT. Protein: CASSLGTSNTEAFF.

This clone was counted once. This chain links TRBV19 with TRBJ1-2; D is perhaps TRBD1 (5 bases). Germline assignment: CDR1 LNHDA and CDR2 SQIVND (reference sequence). The CDR3 sequence is 12 residues long. V lost 9 bases and J lost 5, with 13 bases in between. CDR3 coding DNA: TGTGCCAGCGGAGACAGAGATTATGGCTACACCTTC. It specifies CASGDRDYGYTF.

This chain uses TRBV2 with TRBJ1-2; D is possibly TRBD1 (6 bases). CDR3 length: 14 residues. The V end lost 1 base, the J end lost 6 bases, and 12 bases lay between the germline ends. From germline, CDR1 is SNHLY and CDR2 FYNNEI. The DNA for the CDR3 is TGTGCCAGCAGTGAAGGGGGGCGCTTGGATGGCTACACCTTC. Translating it yields CASSEGGRLDGYTF.

The gene calls are TRBV6-1 and TRBJ2-3; 12 nucleotides match TRBD1. V trimming: 6 bases; J trimming: 7 bases; junction bases outside the gene matches: 8. The CDR3 contains 15 residues. Germline CDR1 is MNHNS and CDR2 is SASEGT. The DNA of the CDR3 is TGTGCCAGCAGAGCCGGGACAGGGGGCGGGAATACGCAGTATTTT. Translation gives CASRAGTGGGNTQYF.